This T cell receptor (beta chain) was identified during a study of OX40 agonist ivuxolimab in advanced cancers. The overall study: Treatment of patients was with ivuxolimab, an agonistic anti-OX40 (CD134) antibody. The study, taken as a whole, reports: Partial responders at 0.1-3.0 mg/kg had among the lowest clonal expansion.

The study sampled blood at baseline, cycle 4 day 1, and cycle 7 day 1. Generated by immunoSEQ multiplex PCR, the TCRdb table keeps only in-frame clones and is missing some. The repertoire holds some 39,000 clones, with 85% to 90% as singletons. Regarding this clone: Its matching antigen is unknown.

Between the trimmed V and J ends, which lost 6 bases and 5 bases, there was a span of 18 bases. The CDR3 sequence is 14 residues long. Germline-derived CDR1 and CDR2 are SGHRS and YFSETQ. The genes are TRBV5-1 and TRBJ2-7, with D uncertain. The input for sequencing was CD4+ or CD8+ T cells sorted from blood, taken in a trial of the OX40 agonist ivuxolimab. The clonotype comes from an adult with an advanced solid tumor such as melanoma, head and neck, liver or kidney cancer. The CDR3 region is CASTNTDNSNEQYF. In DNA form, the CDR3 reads TGCGCCAGCACCAACACCGACAATTCCAACGAGCAGTACTTC.